Below are 8 T cell receptor beta chains sequenced from a single sample in a study of shared T cell receptors in the human thymus. Data came from immunoSEQ multiplex PCR; TCRdb stores just in-frame clones and leaves some out. The repertoire holds 700,000 to 750,000 clones, with approximately 85% as singletons. In addition, the sample was reused for a study of human thymus T cells.

Sequencing was carried out using thymocytes. Source of these receptors: a girl under three years old with a congenital heart defect.

The V and J genes are TRBV6-1 and TRBJ1-1, with no clear D. Trimming pared 8 bases from V and 3 bases from J, leaving 13 bases between. Germline-derived CDR1 and CDR2 are MNHNS and SASEGT. The CDR3 contains 13 residues. The CDR3 spells CASLRAGDTEAFF. The CDR3 DNA sequence: TGTGCCAGCCTACGGGCCGGGGACACTGAAGCTTTCTTT.

The J gene is TRBJ1-2, the V gene TRBV18; TRBD1 matches 9 bases. Germline CDR1 reads KGHSH; CDR2 reads LQKENI. J lost 4 bases, V lost 6 bases, and 9 bases had no gene match. The CDR3 loop spans 15 amino acids. CDR3 region: CASSLRRGQGYGYTF. The DNA of the CDR3 is TGTGCCAGCTCCCTAAGAAGGGGACAGGGCTATGGCTACACCTTC.

J is TRBJ1-4 and V is TRBV6-6, with no clear D. Trimming removed 0 bases at V and 6 bases at J, with 11 bases between. Germline V CDR1 and CDR2: MNHNY, SVGAGI (reference sequence). CDR3 size: 15 residues. The CDR3 bases are TGTGCCAGCAGTTACTCGTCGGATCGGGATGAAAAACTGTTTTTT. This codes for CASSYSSDRDEKLFF.

J is TRBJ2-1 and V is TRBV6-5; D remains ambiguous. The CDR3 extends over 16 amino acids. Between the trimmed V and J ends, which lost 0 bases and 1 base, there was a span of 10 bases. Germline CDR1 and CDR2: MNHEY and SVGAGI. This CDR3 reads CASSYSRRLSYNEQFF. The CDR3 region has the DNA TGTGCCAGCAGTTACTCGCGCAGGCTATCCTACAATGAGCAGTTCTTC.

V and J are TRBV7-8 and TRBJ1-2, with D possibly matching TRBD1 (6 bases). CDR1 is SGHVS, CDR2 FQNEAQ, per germline. V dropped 2 bases and J dropped 2 bases, with 15 bases sitting between them. This CDR3 region has 16 residues. DNA of the CDR3: TGTGCCAGCAGCTTACTGGCAGGGGCGTCGAACTATGGCTACACCTTC. It specifies CASSLLAGASNYGYTF.

The chain couples TRBV7-9 to TRBJ1-1, with 8 bases aligning to TRBD1. V gave up 4 bases and J gave up 5 bases; unmatched junction bases: 9. This CDR3 region has 15 residues. The V gene's germline CDR1 is SEHNR and CDR2 FQNEAQ (reference sequence). CDR3 region: CASSSRDRTRTEAFF. The CDR3 DNA reads TGTGCCAGCAGCTCGAGGGACAGGACGAGGACTGAAGCTTTCTTT.

This chain joins TRBV28 and TRBJ2-7; D is ambiguous. The V end was cut by 4 bases, the J end by 6 bases, with 13 bases between. Germline V CDR1 and CDR2: MDHEN, SYDVKM. The length of the CDR3 is 13 residues. The CDR3: CASSYPGCCEQYF. CDR3 in DNA: TGTGCCAGCAGTTACCCTGGCTGTTGCGAGCAGTACTTC.

This clone was picked up one time. The V and J genes are TRBV28 and TRBJ1-5; D is unresolved. From germline, CDR1 is MDHEN and CDR2 SYDVKM. The CDR3 has 15 residues. The ends were cut back, 3 bases at V and 3 bases at J, with 12 bases in the middle. The CDR3 here is CASSFTPVPNQPQHF. The CDR3 DNA sequence: TGTGCCAGCAGTTTCACCCCGGTCCCCAATCAGCCCCAGCATTTT.